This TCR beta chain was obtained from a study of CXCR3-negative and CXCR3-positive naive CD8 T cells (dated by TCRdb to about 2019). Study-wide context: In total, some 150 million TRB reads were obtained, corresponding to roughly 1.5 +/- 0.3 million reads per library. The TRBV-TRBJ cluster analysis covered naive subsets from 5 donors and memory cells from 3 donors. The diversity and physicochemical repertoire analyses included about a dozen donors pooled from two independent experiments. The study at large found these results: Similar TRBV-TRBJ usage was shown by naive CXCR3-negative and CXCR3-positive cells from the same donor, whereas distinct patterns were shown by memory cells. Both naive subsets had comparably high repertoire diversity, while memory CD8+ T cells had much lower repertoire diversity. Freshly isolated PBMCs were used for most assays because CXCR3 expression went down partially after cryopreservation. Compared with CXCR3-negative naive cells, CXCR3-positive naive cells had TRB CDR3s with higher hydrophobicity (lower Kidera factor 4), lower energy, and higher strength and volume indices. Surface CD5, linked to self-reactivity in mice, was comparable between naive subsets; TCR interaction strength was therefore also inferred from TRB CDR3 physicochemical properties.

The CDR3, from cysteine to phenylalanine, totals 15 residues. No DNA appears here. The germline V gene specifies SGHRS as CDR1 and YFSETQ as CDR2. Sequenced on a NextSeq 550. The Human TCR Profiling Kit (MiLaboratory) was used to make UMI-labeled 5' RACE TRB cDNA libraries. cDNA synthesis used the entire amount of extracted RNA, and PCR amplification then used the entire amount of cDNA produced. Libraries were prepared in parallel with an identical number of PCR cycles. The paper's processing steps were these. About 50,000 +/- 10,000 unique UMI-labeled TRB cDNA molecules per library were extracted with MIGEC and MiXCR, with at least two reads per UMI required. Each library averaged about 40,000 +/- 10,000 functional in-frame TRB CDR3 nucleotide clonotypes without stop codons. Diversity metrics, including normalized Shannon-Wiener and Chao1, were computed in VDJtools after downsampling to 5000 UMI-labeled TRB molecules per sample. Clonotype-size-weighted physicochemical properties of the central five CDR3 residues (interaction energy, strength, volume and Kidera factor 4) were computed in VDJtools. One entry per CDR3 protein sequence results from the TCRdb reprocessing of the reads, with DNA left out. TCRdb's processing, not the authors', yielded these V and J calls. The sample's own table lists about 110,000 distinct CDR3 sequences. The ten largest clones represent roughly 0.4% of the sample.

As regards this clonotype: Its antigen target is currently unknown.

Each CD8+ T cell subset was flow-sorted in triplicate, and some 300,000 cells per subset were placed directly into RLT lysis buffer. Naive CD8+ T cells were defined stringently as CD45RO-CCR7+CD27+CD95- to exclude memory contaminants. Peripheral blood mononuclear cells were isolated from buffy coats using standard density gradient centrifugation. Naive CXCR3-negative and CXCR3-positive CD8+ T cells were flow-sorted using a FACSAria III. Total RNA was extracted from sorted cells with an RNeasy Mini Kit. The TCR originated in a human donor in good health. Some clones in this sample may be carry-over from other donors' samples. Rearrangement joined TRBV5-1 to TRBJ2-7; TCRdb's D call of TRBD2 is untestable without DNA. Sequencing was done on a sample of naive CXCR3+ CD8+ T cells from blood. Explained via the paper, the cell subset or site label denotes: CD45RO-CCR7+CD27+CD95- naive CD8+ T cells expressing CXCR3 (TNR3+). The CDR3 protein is CASSPTGTTSYEQYF. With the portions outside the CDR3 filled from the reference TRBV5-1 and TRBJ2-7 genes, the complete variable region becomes KAGVTQTPRYLIKTRGQQVTLSCSPISGHRSVSWYQQTPGQGLQFLFEYFSETQRNKGNFPGRFSGRQFSNSRSEMNVSTLELGDSALYLCASSPTGTTSYEQYFGPGTRLTVT.